The clone carrying this T cell receptor beta chain was detected ten times or more. Its antigen is unidentified. RNA transcripts served as template for amplifying TCR beta CDR3 sequences. First-round RT-PCR used HTBI primers; second-round multiplex PCR followed. TCRdb passed the multiplex PCR reads through MiXCR, listing each CDR3 protein once. Among about 1.2 million distinct CDR3 sequences listed, about two fifths were seen once. CDR3 length equals 14 residues. Trimming took 5 bases from V and 7 from J, leaving 17 bases between them. Germline V gives CDR1 SGHAT, CDR2 FQNNGV. The sample originates from a study of Graves' ophthalmopathy and Graves' hyperthyroidism. Study observations and caveats: Most thyroid-expanded clonotypes exceeding 0.001 frequency were also found in blood.

Specimen: peripheral blood or thyroid tissue (not recorded which). This sequence was found in an adult man with Graves' hyperthyroidism. This chain connects TRBV11-2 to TRBJ1-2; TRBD1 is a possible D gene (5 bases). The CDR3 nucleotides are TGTGCCAGCAGCACTAAGTCTCAGGGCCGTGGCTACACCTTC. This gives the protein CASSTKSQGRGYTF.